A single count supports the clone carrying this T cell receptor beta chain. The data derive from a study of blood T cell repertoires in COVID-19. Across the whole study: The United States, Italy and Spain were the sources of the acute and convalescent COVID-19 samples.

Only in-frame clones appear in the TCRdb table, and some are missing; sequencing was by immunoSEQ multiplex PCR. The sample has 35,000 to 50,000 clones, around 90% seen once. This CDR3 contains 12 residues. The germline gives CDR1 SEHNR, CDR2 FQNEAQ (reference sequence). Trimming stripped 5 bases from V and 10 bases from J, with 12 bases between. The rearrangement joins TRBV7-9 to TRBJ2-1; D may be TRBD2 (5 bases). This sequence originates from a man aged 45 to 65 with active COVID-19. Sequenced material: peripheral blood. The CDR3 coding sequence is TGTGCCAGCAGCCCTACTAGGAACGAGCAGTTCTTC. This encodes CASSPTRNEQFF.